This entry concerns a single TCR beta chain. Its antigen remains unidentified. V dropped 3 bases and J dropped 2 bases, with 9 bases sitting between them. The length of the CDR3 is 14 residues. Germline V gene data show CDR1 as SGHAT and CDR2 as FQNNGV. Profiling relied on immunoSEQ multiplex PCR, and the TCRdb table lists in-frame clones only, not all of them. The top ten clones hold about 1% of a sample with 71,000 or so clones, roughly nine tenths of them seen once. Exclusion of a patient followed from autoimmune disease history or systemic immunosuppression. This entry comes from a study of OX40 agonist ivuxolimab in advanced cancers. Study outcomes and limitations: In the expanded peripheral T cells, antigen specificity was never determined. CD4+ and CD8+ blood T cells expanded clonally by week 6 at 0.1 to 3.0 mg/kg.

This sequence joins TRBV11-2 and TRBJ2-3; D gene ambiguous. The sequencing used CD4+ or CD8+ T cells sorted from blood, collected in a trial of the OX40 agonist ivuxolimab. This TCR was sampled from an adult with an advanced solid tumor such as melanoma, head and neck, liver or kidney cancer. The CDR3 coding sequence is TGTGCCAGCAGCTTTTGGAGTTCCACAGATACGCAGTATTTT. It codes for CASSFWSSTDTQYF.